This TCR beta chain appears in the sequencing data of a study of shared clonotypes between healthy human individuals. Study outcomes and limitations: Donor clonotype sharing was expected to depend on sequencing depth.

This clone appeared once. Its antigen is not known. The authors split each subset's genomic DNA evenly across several immunoSEQ plates. When replicate PCRs were run on sorted subsets, they used about 220 ng DNA, tens of thousands of T cell genomes. The assay was immunoSEQ multiplex PCR, and TCRdb's table has in-frame clones only and misses some. The sample has fewer than 2.5 million clones; roughly 93% are singletons. This CDR3 comprises 14 residues. Germline-derived CDR1 and CDR2 are SGHAT and FQDESV (reference sequence). CD4+ cell separation produced CD45RA+ naive and CD45RA-negative memory subsets. This TCR came from a man aged 18 to 29 in good health. Some clones in this sample may be carry-over from other donors' samples. The chain links TRBV11-1 to TRBJ2-5; 7 bases fit TRBD2. The J call may be mistaken, given a closer DNA end match to TRBJ2-7. Sequenced sample: naive CD4+ T cells from PBMCs. Sample subset: CD45RA+ positively selected. The CDR3 DNA reads TGTGCCAGCAGGCCCGGACTAGGCAACTACGAGCAGTACTTC. It translates to CASRPGLGNYEQYF.